Listed below are T cell receptor beta chains from one sample, sequenced in a study of T cell responses to AZD1222 COVID-19 vaccine. Profiling relied on immunoSEQ multiplex PCR, and the TCRdb table lists in-frame clones only, not all of them. The profile shows 84,000 or so clones, approximately 83% of them singletons. This material consisted of peripheral blood, taken on day 0 of AZD1222 vaccination. These receptors were taken from an adult in good health. Both conserved end residues are part of each CDR3. D genes are given only for firm matches. The listing skips clone size in some rows; elsewhere it reads once, few, many or a size class.

d_gene,abundance,v_gene,j_gene,CDR3aa,CDR3nt
.,.,TRBV12-3/TRBV12-4,TRBJ2-3,CASSWQDTDTQYF,TGTGCCAGCAGTTGGCAGGACACAGATACGCAGTATTTT
.,.,TRBV5-6,TRBJ1-6,CASSRTDNSPLHF,TGTGCCAGCAGCAGGACGGATAATTCACCCCTCCACTTT
.,.,TRBV6-5,TRBJ1-2,CAIASSANYGYTF,TGTGCCATAGCCAGTTCAGCTAACTATGGCTACACCTTC
.,few,TRBV11-3,TRBJ1-4,CASSLDGSTNEKLFF,TGTGCCAGCAGCTTAGATGGGTCAACTAATGAAAAACTGTTTTTT
.,few,TRBV5-3,TRBJ1-1,CARSQQMNTEAFF,TGTGCCAGAAGCCAACAGATGAACACTGAAGCTTTCTTT
.,once,TRBV7-9,TRBJ1-3,CASSLSSVTIYF,TGTGCCAGCAGCTTGAGCTCTGTCACCATATATTTT
TRBD2,.,TRBV5-4,TRBJ2-7,CASTLAGVGSYEQYF,TGTGCCAGCACCCTAGCGGGAGTTGGCTCCTACGAGCAGTACTTC
.,.,TRBV9,TRBJ1-3,CASSKDGGPGNTIYF,TGTGCCAGCAGCAAGGACGGGGGACCTGGAAACACCATATATTTT
TRBD1,few,TRBV10-1,TRBJ2-2,CASSLQGANTGELFF,TGCGCCAGCAGCTTACAGGGGGCGAACACCGGGGAGCTGTTTTTT
.,.,TRBV28,TRBJ1-4,CASSAPGHTNEKLFF,TGTGCCAGCAGCGCACCGGGACATACTAATGAAAAACTGTTTTTT